The clone carrying this TCR beta chain has more than one count but fewer than ten. Antigen specificity is unknown. In building TCR beta libraries, iRepertoire HTBI primers were used together with Arm-PCR of CDR3 regions. From the multiplex PCR reads, TCRdb called clonotypes with MiXCR, one entry per CDR3 protein. Counted here are 550,000 to 700,000 distinct CDR3 sequences, around 15% occurring once; the ten biggest clones make up more than 10%. This sample is part of a study of regulatory T cells in long-lasting Graves disease. Regarding the study as a whole: Relative to newly diagnosed Graves' patients, persistent ones had lower TCR diversity. Whereas new patients shared 870 or so public clonotypes, persistent patients shared more, at 2,500 to 3,500.

V lost 5 bases, J lost 4 bases, and 12 bases lay in between. Germline V gene data show CDR1 as SEHNR and CDR2 as FQNEAQ (reference sequence). This CDR3 region has 14 residues. The time point: newly diagnosed GD, antithyroid drugs for less than 3 months. Isolated PBMC RNA provided the starting material for the TCR library. These data are also associated with another study on T cells in Graves' hyperthyroidism and ophthalmopathy. Per that paper: Graves' hyperthyroidism was deemed stable absent ophthalmopathy progression within 18 months. TCR CDR3 underwent first-round RT-PCR with the HTBI primer set.

The chain is built from TRBV7-9 and TRBJ1-5; tentative D call: TRBD1 (5 bases). Sequencing was performed on peripheral blood mononuclear cells (PBMCs), taken at new diagnosis, from a patient treated with antithyroid drugs. This sequence originates from a man between 18 and 29 years old with Graves disease. CDR3 in DNA: TGTGCCAGCAGCCGGGGGAGGGATAATCAGCCCCAGCATTTT. Its translation is CASSRGRDNQPQHF.